The 23 T cell receptor beta chains listed next were all sequenced from one sample in a study of T cells expressing NK-cell markers. TCRdb re-called the 5' RACE reads, yielding one record per CDR3 amino acid sequence without DNA. The listing records around 380,000 distinct CDR3 sequences. The specimen was blood T cells: a sorted CD56 or NKG2C T cell subset, CD4+ or CD8+ T cells, or bulk PBMC T cells (not recorded which). The receptors here all came from a woman in her 50s in good health.

The genes are TRBV2 and TRBJ2-1; TCRdb's D gene call, TRBD2, goes unchecked for lack of DNA. The V gene's germline CDR1 is SNHLY and CDR2 FYNNEI. The length of the CDR3 is 18 residues. CDR3 region: CASSERGLAGSSYNEQFF.

J is TRBJ2-3 and V is TRBV24-1; TCRdb reports TRBD2, a call that lacks DNA to check it against. CDR1 is KGHDR and CDR2 is SFDVKD in the germline V gene. This CDR3 has 15 residues. CDR3 residues: CATSVTAGATDTQYF.

The V and J genes are TRBV27 and TRBJ1-1. The CDR3 has 14 residues. CDR1 and CDR2 from the germline V gene are MNHEY and SMNVEV (reference sequence). This CDR3 reads CASSFKRMNTEAFF.

V gene TRBV6-2 or TRBV6-3 combines with J gene TRBJ2-1. The length of the CDR3 is 15 residues. The germline V gene has CDR1 MNHEY and CDR2 SVGEGT. The CDR3 here is CASSYAGESYNEQFF.

The V and J genes are TRBV29-1 and TRBJ2-2; TCRdb outputs TRBD1, but without DNA this stays unchecked. Germline CDR1 and CDR2: SQVTM and ANQGSEA. The CDR3 has 15 amino acids. CDR3 in amino acids: CSVDLTGEYTGELFF.

The V gene is TRBV29-1, the J gene TRBJ1-1; TCRdb's D gene call, TRBD1, goes unchecked for lack of DNA. The CDR3 is 13 residues long. CDR1 SQVTM and CDR2 ANQGSEA come from the germline V gene. The chain's CDR3 is CSVRGPGVTEAFF.

The rearrangement links TRBV7-8 to TRBJ2-5; the TCRdb D gene call, TRBD2, has no DNA to confirm it. This CDR3 contains 19 residues. Germline-derived CDR1 and CDR2 are SGHVS and FQNEAQ. CDR3 region: CASSLAQIFLKAGSETQYF.

This chain connects TRBV29-1 to TRBJ2-2; checking the TCRdb D call of TRBD2 is not possible without DNA. The CDR3 contains 15 residues. CDR1 is SQVTM, CDR2 ANQGSEA, per germline. The CDR3 reads CSVEGTSSYSGELFF.

The CDR3 sequence is CASSQWQGSEAFF. This chain joins TRBV4-1 and TRBJ1-1; with no DNA, the TCRdb D assignment of TRBD1 cannot be verified. The CDR3 spans 13 residues. Germline loops: CDR1 MGHRA, CDR2 YSYEKL.

The V gene is TRBV7-9, the J gene TRBJ2-7; TCRdb names TRBD2, which stays unverified in the absence of DNA. The length of the CDR3 is 15 residues. The germline V gene has CDR1 SEHNR and CDR2 FQNEAQ (reference sequence). The CDR3 is CASSLTSGRRYEQYF.

V usage is TRBV5-1 and J usage is TRBJ2-7; there is no DNA to check the TCRdb D call of TRBD1. Germline V CDR1 and CDR2: SGHRS, YFSETQ. The CDR3 is 13 residues long. The CDR3 sequence is CASSVRGGYEQYF.

The V call is TRBV24-1, the J call TRBJ2-1; TCRdb designates TRBD2, a call that cannot be tested without DNA. Germline V CDR1 and CDR2: KGHDR, SFDVKD. This CDR3 comprises 17 residues. The CDR3 region is CATSDFWASGEYNEQFF.

The chain couples TRBV9 to TRBJ2-5; TCRdb's assignment of TRBD1 cannot be checked, as there is no DNA. The CDR3 consists of 14 residues. Per germline, CDR1 SGDLS and CDR2 YYNGEE. The CDR3 loop reads CASSERGGAETQYF.

The gene calls are TRBV20-1 and TRBJ1-1; TCRdb proposes TRBD1, but this gene call is untestable without DNA. Germline CDR1 DFQATT, CDR2 SNEGSKA (reference sequence). The CDR3 consists of 15 residues. The CDR3 spells CSARGTESMNTEAFF.

The chain recombines TRBV6-6 with TRBJ2-4; TCRdb proposes TRBD1, but this gene call is untestable without DNA. The length of the CDR3 is 14 residues. In germline, CDR1 is MNHNY, CDR2 SVGAGI (reference sequence). CDR3 sequence: CASYDQGAKNIQYF.

CDR3 loop: CSASAGTSDVETQYF. This sequence joins TRBV20-1 and TRBJ2-5; without DNA, the TCRdb call of TRBD2 cannot be checked. The CDR3 loop spans 15 amino acids. From germline, CDR1 is DFQATT and CDR2 SNEGSKA (reference sequence).

The chain has TRBV5-1 and TRBJ1-4; the D gene TCRdb calls, TRBD1, cannot be checked with no DNA. Germline values: CDR1 SGHRS, CDR2 YFSETQ. The CDR3 has 15 residues. The CDR3 is CASSPDPGANEKLFF. The full variable domain, in which reference TRBV5-1 and TRBJ1-4 provide the parts outside the CDR3, is KAGVTQTPRYLIKTRGQQVTLSCSPISGHRSVSWYQQTPGQGLQFLFEYFSETQRNKGNFPGRFSGRQFSNSRSEMNVSTLELGDSALYLCASSPDPGANEKLFFGSGTQLSVL.

The V call is TRBV6-5, the J call TRBJ1-6; the TCRdb call, TRBD1, lacks DNA for checking. Germline V lookup: CDR1 MNHEY, CDR2 SVGAGI. The CDR3 runs to 15 residues. The CDR3: CASSLDWTGHSPLHF.

The chain employs TRBV2 and TRBJ2-7; absent DNA, TCRdb's TRBD2 call cannot be checked. CDR3 size: 14 residues. Germline CDR1 and CDR2: SNHLY and FYNNEI. The chain's CDR3 is CASRKLAGRYEQYF.

The rearrangement joins TRBV15 to TRBJ2-3; lacking DNA, the TRBD2 call made by TCRdb goes unchecked. The CDR3 consists of 16 residues. The germline V gene has CDR1 LNHNV and CDR2 YYDKDF (reference sequence). The CDR3 loop is CATSRDPQRAEGTQYF.

The chain combines TRBV4-2 with TRBJ2-3; absent DNA, TCRdb's TRBD2 call cannot be checked. The CDR3 is made up of 18 amino acids. Germline-derived CDR1 and CDR2 are LGHNA and YNFKEQ. CDR3 protein: CASSRGGSGTSGTDTQYF.

The chain couples TRBV11-2 to TRBJ1-3. The CDR3 has 16 residues. Germline V gene lookup returns CDR1 SGHAT and CDR2 FQNNGV. This CDR3 is CASSLVSQSSGNTIYF. Full variable domain (rest looked up from reference TRBV11-2 and TRBJ1-3): EAGVAQSPRYKIIEKRQSVAFWCNPISGHATLYWYQQILGQGPKLLIQFQNNGVVDDSQLPKDRFSAERLKGVDSTLKIQPAKLEDSAVYLCASSLVSQSSGNTIYFGEGSWLTVV.

This chain links TRBV29-1 with TRBJ2-1; TCRdb lists TRBD2, though no DNA is available to test this call. CDR1 is SQVTM and CDR2 is ANQGSEA in the germline V gene. This CDR3 region has 14 residues. CDR3 sequence: CSVIAGGRYNEQFF.